These 6 T cell receptor beta chains were sequenced from one sample in a study of blood T cell repertoires in COVID-19. Profiling relied on immunoSEQ multiplex PCR, and the TCRdb table lists in-frame clones only, not all of them. This table has 62,000 or so clones, roughly 80% appearing once. Sequencing was carried out using PBMCs or T cells enriched from blood (not recorded which). These receptors were collected from a woman aged 35 to 49 with acute COVID-19.

The chain combines TRBV4-2 with TRBJ2-4; tentatively, D is TRBD2 (5 bases). The ends were cut back, 2 bases at V and 9 bases at J, with 11 bases in the middle. In germline, CDR1 is LGHNA, CDR2 YNFKEQ. The CDR3 length is 13 residues. The CDR3 protein is CASSQTLGSIQYF. Here the CDR3 DNA reads TGTGCCAGCAGCCAAACACTAGGTAGCATTCAGTACTTC.

This clone showed up just once. The V gene is TRBV23-1, the J gene TRBJ2-1, with a tentative D call TRBD2 (6 bases). TRBV23-1 is known as an ORF, though its function is uncertain. V was clipped by 4 bases and J by 3 bases, with 7 bases between them. The CDR3 is 13 residues long. Here the CDR3 reads CASSRGDYNEQFF. DNA for the CDR3: TGCGCCAGCAGTCGGGGGGACTACAATGAGCAGTTCTTC.

This chain uses TRBV11-2 with TRBJ1-1; perhaps TRBD1 as D (6 bases). With 0 bases removed from V and 11 bases from J, the gap between germline ends came to 22 bases. CDR3 length: 16 amino acids. In germline, CDR1 is SGHAT, CDR2 FQNNGV. The CDR3 sequence: CASSLDQGNSFPVAFF. In DNA, the CDR3 is TGTGCCAGCAGCTTAGATCAGGGGAATTCATTTCCCGTGGCTTTCTTT.

For this clone: The germline gene is not matched at one end of the junction; a read error may be the cause. The genes are TRBV28 and TRBJ2-4; D is perhaps TRBD1 (5 bases). Germline values: CDR1 MDHEN, CDR2 SYDVKM. This CDR3 region has 12 residues. In nucleotides, the CDR3 is TGTGCCGGCAGGGCCCCCAAAAACATTCAGTACTTC. It is translated as CAGRAPKNIQYF.

This clone came up once. V usage is TRBV12-3 or TRBV12-4 and J usage is TRBJ1-4; perhaps TRBD1 as D (5 bases). CDR3 size: 13 residues. The V gene lost 3 bases and the J gene lost 5 bases, with 7 bases spanning the gap. The CDR3 loop reads CASSFWGNEKLFF. Here the CDR3 DNA reads TGTGCCAGCAGTTTTTGGGGCAATGAAAAACTGTTTTTT.

V is TRBV28 and J is TRBJ1-5; TRBD1 is a possible D gene (6 bases). The CDR3 is 17 amino acids. V shed 6 bases and J shed 3 bases, with 21 bases lying between them. Looked up from germline, CDR1 is MDHEN and CDR2 is SYDVKM. CDR3 sequence (DNA): TGTGCCAGCAGCCCGGGGTGGGGACAAAGAAACAATCAGCCCCAGCATTTT. It translates to CASSPGWGQRNNQPQHF. Combining the CDR3 with reference TRBV28 and TRBJ1-5 gives the whole variable domain DVKVTQSSRYLVKRTGEKVFLECVQDMDHENMFWYRQDPGLGLRLIYFSYDVKMKEKGDIPEGYSVSREKKERFSLILESASTNQTSMYLCASSPGWGQRNNQPQHFGDGTRLSIL.